The 15 T cell receptor beta chains below were found in one sample sequenced in a study of blood T cell repertoires in COVID-19. Profiled with immunoSEQ multiplex PCR; TCRdb holds only in-frame clones, not every one. The table shows about 250,000 clones, with roughly 88% occurring only once. The specimen sequenced was peripheral blood. These receptors were collected from a woman in her twenties or thirties with COVID-19, enrolled during active disease.

This clone has a single count. The J gene is TRBJ2-5, the V gene TRBV24-1; 9 nucleotides match TRBD1. The germline V gene encodes CDR1 KGHDR and CDR2 SFDVKD. The CDR3 contains 16 residues. J was trimmed by 4 bases and V by 2 bases; bases with no gene match: 7. CDR3 loop: CATSDSRDREGETQYF. Here the CDR3 DNA reads TGTGCCACCAGTGATTCCCGGGACAGGGAAGGAGAGACCCAGTACTTC.

The chain employs TRBV5-6 and TRBJ2-7, with a possible D match to TRBD1 (6 bases). This CDR3 spans 14 amino acids. Trimming removed 2 bases from V and 3 bases from J, with 12 bases in between. Germline V CDR1 and CDR2: SGHDT, YYEEEE. Written as DNA, the CDR3 is TGTGCCAGCAGCTTCCCCGGGACATACTACGAGCAGTACGTC. It yields the protein CASSFPGTYYEQYV.

The J gene is TRBJ2-1, the V gene TRBV7-2, with TRBD2 matching over 7 bases. The CDR3 extends over 14 amino acids. Germline V CDR1 and CDR2: SGHTA, FQGNSA. After removal of 0 bases from V and 8 bases from J, the junction contained 4 bases not matched to a gene. CDR3 in DNA: TGTGCCAGCAGCTTAGCGGCGGGAGATCATGAGCAGTTCTTC. Its protein product is CASSLAAGDHEQFF.

This clone came up a few times. Mismatch with germline at one junction end may stem from a read error. The V and J genes are TRBV4-1 and TRBJ1-6; D might be TRBD1 (6 bases). This CDR3 region has 14 residues. Germline CDR1 reads MGHRA; CDR2 reads YSYEKL. CDR3 amino acids: CASSQFPSGHNTMF. Written as DNA, the CDR3 is TGCGCCAGCAGCCAGTTCCCTTCGGGACACAACACCATGTTT.

The chain recombines TRBV7-6 with TRBJ1-1; a weak D match, TRBD1 (6 bases). The CDR3 is 14 amino acids. Germline V gene data show CDR1 as SGHVS and CDR2 as FNYEAQ. V was trimmed by 3 bases and J by 1 base, leaving 9 bases between them. The CDR3 bases are TGTGCCAGCAGCTTGGGACACGCGAACACTGAAGCTTTCTTT. As protein: CASSLGHANTEAFF.

The chain uses TRBV5-1 and TRBJ2-1; 14 nucleotides line up with TRBD2. The CDR3 runs to 20 residues. Germline lookup yields CDR1 SGHRS and CDR2 YFSETQ. V lost 3 bases to trimming and J lost 8 bases; unmatched junction nucleotides: 19. The CDR3, as DNA: TGCGCCAGCAGCTCGCGCCCGGCCCCGGTGGGACTAGCGGGAGCTTATGAGCAGTTCTTC. Translation: CASSSRPAPVGLAGAYEQFF.

The chain recombines TRBV2 with TRBJ2-5; D may be TRBD2 (5 bases). The CDR3 sequence is 15 residues long. The germline V gene encodes CDR1 SNHLY and CDR2 FYNNEI. The ends were cut back, 5 bases at V and 5 bases at J, with 18 bases in the middle. CDR3 in amino acids: CASSTSWPGGETQYF. The CDR3 nucleotides read TGTGCCAGCAGTACCTCTTGGCCCGGCGGGGAGACCCAGTACTTC.

The chain couples TRBV11-3 to TRBJ1-1; D is perhaps TRBD1 (6 bases). The CDR3 consists of 13 residues. The germline V gene encodes CDR1 SGHNT and CDR2 YENEEA. The V gene lost 5 bases and the J gene lost 6 bases, with 13 bases spanning the gap. CDR3 nucleotide sequence: TGTGCCAGCAGCCCCCTGGGGGCGGCTGAAGCTTTCTTT. This sequence encodes CASSPLGAAEAFF.

For the CDR3, the DNA is TGTGCCAGCAGCTTAGCCCCAGGGGGCGCGAACACCGGGGAGCTGTTTTTT. It specifies CASSLAPGGANTGELFF. The rearrangement links TRBV7-6 to TRBJ2-2; 8 nucleotides match TRBD1. This CDR3 comprises 17 residues. With V trimmed by 0 bases and J by 0 bases, 3 bases remained unmatched. The V gene's germline CDR1 is SGHVS and CDR2 FNYEAQ.

This clone was seen more than once but under ten times. This chain links TRBV27 with TRBJ1-1; 7 bases fit TRBD1. The CDR3 runs 13 residues. The V gene's germline CDR1 is MNHEY and CDR2 SMNVEV (reference sequence). V dropped 6 bases and J dropped 8; count of bases not matched to a gene: 9. Here the CDR3 DNA reads TGTGCCAGCAGCCTTTATCGGGGACAGGAAGCTTTCTTT. Translated, it gives CASSLYRGQEAFF.

V is TRBV5-6 and J is TRBJ2-1, with 9 bases identical to TRBD2. Germline V CDR1 and CDR2: SGHDT, YYEEEE. V shed 5 bases and J 9 bases; nucleotides not matched to a gene: 12. The CDR3 consists of 15 residues. The CDR3 spells CASSTGTSFRSEQFF. The CDR3 bases are TGTGCCAGCAGTACCGGGACTAGCTTTAGGTCTGAGCAGTTCTTC.

The chain joins TRBV6-5 to TRBJ1-5; D perhaps matches TRBD1 (5 bases). Looked up from germline, CDR1 is MNHEY and CDR2 is SVGAGI. This CDR3 spans 15 amino acids. The V gene lost 2 bases and the J gene lost 0 bases, with 8 bases spanning the gap. For the CDR3, the DNA is TGTGCCAGCAGTTACGGACATTTTAGCAATCAGCCCCAGCATTTT. Translated: CASSYGHFSNQPQHF.

The chain links TRBV5-1 to TRBJ2-2, with 10 bases aligning to TRBD2. The germline V gene encodes CDR1 SGHRS and CDR2 YFSETQ. The CDR3 covers 17 residues. With V trimmed by 4 bases and J by 1 base, 7 bases remained unmatched. The chain's CDR3 is CASSAASGGQNTGELFF. In DNA, the CDR3 is TGCGCCAGCAGCGCCGCTAGCGGGGGCCAGAACACCGGGGAGCTGTTTTTT.

This chain joins TRBV6-5 and TRBJ1-1; the D gene is possibly TRBD1 (6 bases). Trimming left V 1 base short and J 1 base short, with 10 bases between. The CDR3 has 15 residues. CDR1 is MNHEY and CDR2 is SVGAGI in the germline V gene. The CDR3 sequence: CASSYLQGPNTEAFF. In DNA form, the CDR3 reads TGTGCCAGCAGTTACTTACAGGGCCCGAACACTGAAGCTTTCTTT.

This sequence joins TRBV4-2 and TRBJ2-2, with no clear D. Trimming cost V 0 bases and J 4 bases, with 15 bases left between them. There are 17 residues in the CDR3. Germline-derived CDR1 and CDR2 are LGHNA and YNFKEQ. CDR3 sequence reads: CASSQEDTVRITGELFF. The CDR3 region has the DNA TGTGCCAGCAGCCAAGAAGACACTGTTCGCATCACCGGGGAGCTGTTTTTT.